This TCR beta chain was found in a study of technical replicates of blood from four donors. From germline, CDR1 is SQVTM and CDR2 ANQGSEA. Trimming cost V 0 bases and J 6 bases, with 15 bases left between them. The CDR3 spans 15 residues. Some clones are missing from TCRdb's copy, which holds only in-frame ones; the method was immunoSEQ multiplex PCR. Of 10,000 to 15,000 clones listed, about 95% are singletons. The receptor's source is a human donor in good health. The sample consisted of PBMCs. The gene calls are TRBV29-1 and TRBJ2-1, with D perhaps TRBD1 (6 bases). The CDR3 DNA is TGCAGCGTTGAAGACCCACAGGGCCTCCTCAATGAGCAGTTCTTC. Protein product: CSVEDPQGLLNEQFF.